The 21 T cell receptor beta chains below were found in one sample sequenced in a study of T cells after yellow fever vaccination (dated by TCRdb to about 2019). Receptors were amplified or captured by 5' RACE. Sequencing was performed on an Illumina HiSeq 2500. TCRdb passed the public sequencing reads through fastp at Q25 and MiXCR, retaining productive beta sequences. Each entry is one CDR3 protein sequence, shown with its most common DNA and genes. Within this sample are a few hundred thousand distinct CDR3 sequences, with 17% of them counted one time only. The ten largest clonotypes hold roughly 17% of the sample. What this sample's treatment or condition label stands for: live attenuated yellow fever vaccine strain. The sequenced sample was PBMCs, obtained more than 4 days after the first yellow fever vaccination. The receptors come from a man between 18 and 35 years old who received the YFV17D yellow fever vaccine.

This clonotype appeared a few times. The chain is built from TRBV6-1 and TRBJ2-1, with D perhaps TRBD1 (6 bases). V was shortened by 6 bases and J by 8 bases, with 23 bases between the two germline ends. Per germline, CDR1 MNHNS and CDR2 SASEGT. The CDR3 totals 16 residues. This CDR3 is CASSRDPGHLGDEQFF. CDR3 in DNA: TGTGCCAGCAGCCGAGATCCGGGACACCTGGGGGATGAGCAGTTCTTC.

This clonotype was picked up a small number of times. This rearrangement joins TRBV9 to TRBJ2-3, with a weak D call TRBD1 (6 bases). Trimming took off 0 bases at V and 1 base at J, with 9 bases between the two ends. CDR1 SGDLS and CDR2 YYNGEE come from the germline V gene. This CDR3 has 15 amino acids. The CDR3 sequence: CASSVGTVGTDTQYF. DNA of the CDR3: TGTGCCAGCAGCGTAGGGACAGTCGGCACAGATACGCAGTATTTT.

The chain employs TRBV3-1 and TRBJ2-1; D may correspond to TRBD1 or TRBD2 (5 bases each). The CDR3 is made up of 11 amino acids. The germline gives CDR1 LGHDT, CDR2 YNNKEL (reference sequence). CDR3 nucleotides: TGTACCTGCAGTTTCAGGGACGAGCAGTTCTTC. It encodes CTCSFRDEQFF.

V is TRBV20-1 and J is TRBJ1-6; 7 nucleotides agree with TRBD1. The length of the CDR3 is 14 residues. Trimming cost V 0 bases and J 11 bases; bases outside gene matches: 7. Germline values: CDR1 DFQATT, CDR2 SNEGSKA (reference sequence). CDR3 sequence (DNA): TGCAGTGCTAGAGAGTCGACAGGGCGGACACCCCTCCACTTT. Protein product: CSARESTGRTPLHF.

The CDR3 DNA sequence: TGTGCCAGCCCACATTCCCGCCCAGAGACCGGCAATCTATACACCGGGGAGCTGTTTTTT. It is translated as CASPHSRPETGNLYTGELFF. The rearrangement uses TRBV12-3 or TRBV12-4 and TRBJ2-2; no definite D call. This CDR3 region has 20 residues. V was pared by 8 bases and J by 3 bases, with 31 bases between.

The genes are TRBV6-2 or TRBV6-3 and TRBJ1-5; D gene uncertain. The CDR3 totals 13 residues. Germline V lookup: CDR1 MNHEY, CDR2 SVGEGT. Trimming stripped 8 bases from V and 4 bases from J, with 12 bases between. The chain's CDR3 is CASRLTKNQPQHF. CDR3 DNA: TGTGCCAGCCGACTGACGAAAAATCAGCCCCAGCATTTT.

This chain connects TRBV7-8 to TRBJ1-5, with D tentatively TRBD1 (5 bases). The CDR3 consists of 16 residues. The ends were cut back, 4 bases at V and 0 bases at J, with 13 bases in the middle. The germline V gene has CDR1 SGHVS and CDR2 FQNEAQ. The DNA for the CDR3 is TGTGCCAGCAGCTCGACGACAGCATATAGCAATCAGCCCCAGCATTTT. Its translation: CASSSTTAYSNQPQHF.

The rearrangement uses TRBV7-9 and TRBJ2-1; 11 bases are shared with TRBD2. Trimming took 5 bases from V and 0 from J; bases not matched to a gene: 3. The V gene's germline CDR1 is SEHNR and CDR2 FQNEAQ (reference sequence). This CDR3 is 16 amino acids long. CDR3 sequence: CASSGTSGSSYNEQFF. The CDR3 nucleotides are TGTGCCAGCAGCGGGACTAGCGGTAGCTCCTACAATGAGCAGTTCTTC.

This clonotype has a handful of counts. The gene calls are TRBV10-3 and TRBJ2-2; no clear D gene. Per the germline V gene, CDR1 is ENHRY and CDR2 is SYGVKD. V was clipped by 5 bases and J by 4 bases, with 5 bases between them. This CDR3 is built from 12 residues. CDR3 sequence (DNA): TGTGCCATCAGTAAACCCACCGGGGAGCTGTTTTTT. It translates to CAISKPTGELFF.

This clonotype was detected a few times. The chain joins TRBV5-5 to TRBJ2-2; 8 bases align to TRBD1. Germline CDR1 reads SGHKS; CDR2 reads YYEKEE (reference sequence). This CDR3 comprises 16 residues. Germline trimming cut 4 bases from V and 1 base from J; bases unmatched to any gene: 6. CDR3 residues: CASSPGQGRNTGELFF. The DNA of the CDR3 is TGTGCCAGCAGCCCAGGACAGGGCCGGAACACCGGGGAGCTGTTTTTT.

DNA for the CDR3: TGTGCCAGCAGCCCTACCGGGACAGGTATTAATACGCAGTATTTT. Protein sequence: CASSPTGTGINTQYF. The chain links TRBV7-3 to TRBJ2-3; 8 positions agree with TRBD1. The CDR3 consists of 15 residues. J gave up 7 bases and V 5 bases, and 11 bases lay outside the gene matches. The germline gives CDR1 SGHTA, CDR2 FQGTGA.

This chain uses TRBV9 with TRBJ1-3; D uncertain. Per germline, CDR1 SGDLS and CDR2 YYNGEE. V gave up 0 bases and J gave up 0 bases, with 7 bases separating them. CDR3 length equals 15 residues. This chain's CDR3 is CASSVGSGSGNTIYF. CDR3 sequence (DNA): TGTGCCAGCAGCGTAGGTTCCGGCTCTGGAAACACCATATATTTT. The whole variable domain, remainder taken from reference TRBV9 and TRBJ1-3, is DSGVTQTPKHLITATGQRVTLRCSPRSGDLSVYWYQQSLDQGLQFLIQYYNGEERAKGNILERFSAQQFPDLHSELNLSSLELGDSALYFCASSVGSGSGNTIYFGEGSWLTVV.

V gene TRBV12-3 or TRBV12-4 combines with J gene TRBJ2-1; no reliable D call. The CDR3 has 17 residues. Trimming took off 2 bases at V and 6 bases at J, with 20 bases between the two ends. In DNA form, the CDR3 reads TGTGCCAGCAGTTTAAGGCCAGGCCAGGAAACGGGCAATGAGCAGTTCTTC. Protein sequence: CASSLRPGQETGNEQFF.

The rearrangement joins TRBV20-1 to TRBJ1-5; 10 bases fit TRBD1. Per the germline V gene, CDR1 is DFQATT and CDR2 is SNEGSKA (reference sequence). This CDR3 comprises 13 residues. V lost 6 bases and J lost 6; bases outside the gene matches: 5. CDR3 coding DNA: TGCAGTGCCCGACAGGGGGCTTTTCAGCCCCAGCATTTT. This codes for CSARQGAFQPQHF.

V gene TRBV5-6 combines with J gene TRBJ1-5; D is possibly TRBD1 (6 bases). Germline-derived CDR1 and CDR2 are SGHDT and YYEEEE. Trimming took off 2 bases at V and 7 bases at J, with 16 bases between the two ends. The CDR3 length is 15 residues. CDR3 bases: TGTGCCAGCAGCTTAAGCAGGGGAGGCAGGCAGCCCCAGCATTTT. Its protein is CASSLSRGGRQPQHF.

Comment on this clonotype: One junction end disagrees with the germline gene, perhaps due to a read error. The chain couples TRBV20-1 to TRBJ2-2; 8 bases align to TRBD1. This CDR3 spans 16 amino acids. Looked up from germline, CDR1 is DFQATT and CDR2 is SNEGSKA (reference sequence). In nucleotides, the CDR3 is TGCTGTGCTAGGGACAGGCGGCAGGGCAACACCGGGGAGCTGTTTTTT. As protein: CCARDRRQGNTGELFF.

The table lists this clonotype with a few counts. The J gene is TRBJ2-1, the V gene TRBV7-3, with TRBD1 identical over 9 bases. This CDR3 contains 15 residues. Germline CDR1 reads SGHTA; CDR2 reads FQGTGA. Unmatched junction bases numbered 7, after V lost 3 bases and J lost 7 bases. CDR3 sequence reads: CASSLSGTGINEQFF. The CDR3 nucleotides read TGTGCCAGCAGCTTGTCCGGGACAGGGATAAATGAGCAGTTCTTC. The complete variable domain, with remaining parts taken from reference TRBV7-3 and TRBJ2-1, reads GAGVSQTPSNKVTEKGKYVELRCDPISGHTALYWYRQSLGQGPEFLIYFQGTGAADDSGLPNDRFFAVRPEGSVSTLKIQRTERGDSAVYLCASSLSGTGINEQFFGPGTRLTVL.

The chain has TRBV6-4 and TRBJ2-5; the D gene is possibly TRBD1 (5 bases). The CDR3 has 13 residues. V was pared by 4 bases and J by 5 bases, with 11 bases between. The V gene's germline CDR1 is MRHNA and CDR2 SNTAGT. The CDR3 nucleotides read TGTGCCAGCAGTGCAGGCCAGGGTGAGACCCAGTACTTC. The encoded protein is CASSAGQGETQYF.

This sequence joins TRBV19 and TRBJ1-5; no reliable D call. V lost 9 bases and J 3 bases, leaving 12 bases between the germline ends. In germline, CDR1 is LNHDA, CDR2 SQIVND (reference sequence). The CDR3 runs 13 residues. The CDR3 DNA follows: TGTGCCAGCAGAGGGCCCAACAATCAGCCCCAGCATTTT. It yields the protein CASRGPNNQPQHF.

This clonotype was seen more than once but under ten times. This chain connects TRBV6-1 to TRBJ2-4, with unresolved D. This CDR3 comprises 14 residues. V was pared by 7 bases and J by 3 bases, with 13 bases between. Germline CDR1 MNHNS, CDR2 SASEGT. The CDR3 loop is CASTPQEGKNIQYF. DNA for the CDR3: TGTGCCAGCACCCCTCAGGAAGGCAAAAACATTCAGTACTTC.

In this sample, this clonotype turned up once. V and J are TRBV29-1 and TRBJ2-1, with 8 bases aligning to TRBD1. Germline V CDR1 and CDR2: SQVTM, ANQGSEA. The CDR3 consists of 12 residues. The V segment lost 6 bases and the J segment 6 bases; nucleotides outside the gene matches: 4. CDR3: CSVRTGSNEQFF. The CDR3 nucleotides are TGCAGCGTGCGGACAGGGAGCAATGAGCAGTTCTTC.